This T cell receptor (beta chain) was sequenced for a study of cytomegalovirus exposure and HLA in healthy donors. Primers included in the PCR were 60 Vbeta and 13 Jbeta primers. Clones were sequenced by immunoSEQ multiplex PCR, and TCRdb holds only the in-frame ones, with some missing. The table has about 83,000 clones, about 77% seen once. Only a few counts were recorded for this clone. Between the trimmed V and J ends, which lost 9 bases and 6 bases, there was a span of 21 bases. Germline V lookup: CDR1 ENHRY, CDR2 SYGVKD. The length of the CDR3 is 14 residues. Sequencing used PBMCs. The TCR comes from a man between 60 and 75 years old in good health and CMV-seronegative. The genes are TRBV10-3 and TRBJ2-7, with D tentatively TRBD2 (5 bases). The CDR3 loop reads CAIQYFGGAGEQYF. In nucleotides, the CDR3 is TGTGCCATACAATACTTCGGAGGAGCTGGCGAGCAGTACTTC.